This T cell receptor beta chain was captured by sequencing in a study of shared clonotypes between healthy human individuals. Study context: Plates per donor: three CD4 naive, three CD4 memory, two CD8 naive, one CD8 memory.

Sequencing was performed with immunoSEQ multiplex PCR; in TCRdb, only in-frame clones are kept and a portion is missing. The data hold about 2.3 million clones, with 85% to 95% observed a single time. Specimen: naive CD4+ T cells from PBMCs. The subset: CD45RA+ positively selected. The clonotype was recovered from a man younger than 30 in good health. Some clones in this sample may be carry-over from other donors' samples.

In nucleotides, the CDR3 is TGTGCCAGCAGTTACGGACCGGACAGCTACGAGCAGTACTTC. It is translated as CASSYGPDSYEQYF. The V gene is TRBV6-5, the J gene TRBJ2-7; perhaps TRBD1 as D (6 bases). The CDR3 contains 14 residues. Trimming took 2 bases from V and 3 from J, leaving 11 bases between them. CDR1 and CDR2 from the germline V gene are MNHEY and SVGAGI.